This section outlines one TCR beta chain sequence together with its context. The sample originates from a study of Graves' ophthalmopathy and Graves' hyperthyroidism. Amplified material comprised TCR beta CDR3 regions derived from RNA transcripts. An initial RT-PCR round employing HTBI primers preceded a second-round multiplex PCR. MiXCR was run by TCRdb on the multiplex PCR reads, yielding one entry per CDR3 protein. In the table there are about 370,000 distinct CDR3 sequences, about 18% of which are singletons. Absence of ophthalmopathy within 18 months of follow-up defined stable hyperthyroidism. Enrollment excluded any patients with other autoimmune diseases, uncontrolled infections, pregnancy or lactation. The CDR3 is made up of 13 amino acids. In germline, CDR1 is DFQATT, CDR2 SNEGSKA (reference sequence).

The rearrangement joins TRBV20-1 to TRBJ2-2; D is uncertain. The receptor's source is an adult woman with stable Graves' hyperthyroidism. Sample: peripheral blood. The CDR3 loop reads CSAKGTNTGELFF. CDR3 bases: TGCAGCGCCAAGGGCACGAACACCGGGGAGCTGTTTTTT.